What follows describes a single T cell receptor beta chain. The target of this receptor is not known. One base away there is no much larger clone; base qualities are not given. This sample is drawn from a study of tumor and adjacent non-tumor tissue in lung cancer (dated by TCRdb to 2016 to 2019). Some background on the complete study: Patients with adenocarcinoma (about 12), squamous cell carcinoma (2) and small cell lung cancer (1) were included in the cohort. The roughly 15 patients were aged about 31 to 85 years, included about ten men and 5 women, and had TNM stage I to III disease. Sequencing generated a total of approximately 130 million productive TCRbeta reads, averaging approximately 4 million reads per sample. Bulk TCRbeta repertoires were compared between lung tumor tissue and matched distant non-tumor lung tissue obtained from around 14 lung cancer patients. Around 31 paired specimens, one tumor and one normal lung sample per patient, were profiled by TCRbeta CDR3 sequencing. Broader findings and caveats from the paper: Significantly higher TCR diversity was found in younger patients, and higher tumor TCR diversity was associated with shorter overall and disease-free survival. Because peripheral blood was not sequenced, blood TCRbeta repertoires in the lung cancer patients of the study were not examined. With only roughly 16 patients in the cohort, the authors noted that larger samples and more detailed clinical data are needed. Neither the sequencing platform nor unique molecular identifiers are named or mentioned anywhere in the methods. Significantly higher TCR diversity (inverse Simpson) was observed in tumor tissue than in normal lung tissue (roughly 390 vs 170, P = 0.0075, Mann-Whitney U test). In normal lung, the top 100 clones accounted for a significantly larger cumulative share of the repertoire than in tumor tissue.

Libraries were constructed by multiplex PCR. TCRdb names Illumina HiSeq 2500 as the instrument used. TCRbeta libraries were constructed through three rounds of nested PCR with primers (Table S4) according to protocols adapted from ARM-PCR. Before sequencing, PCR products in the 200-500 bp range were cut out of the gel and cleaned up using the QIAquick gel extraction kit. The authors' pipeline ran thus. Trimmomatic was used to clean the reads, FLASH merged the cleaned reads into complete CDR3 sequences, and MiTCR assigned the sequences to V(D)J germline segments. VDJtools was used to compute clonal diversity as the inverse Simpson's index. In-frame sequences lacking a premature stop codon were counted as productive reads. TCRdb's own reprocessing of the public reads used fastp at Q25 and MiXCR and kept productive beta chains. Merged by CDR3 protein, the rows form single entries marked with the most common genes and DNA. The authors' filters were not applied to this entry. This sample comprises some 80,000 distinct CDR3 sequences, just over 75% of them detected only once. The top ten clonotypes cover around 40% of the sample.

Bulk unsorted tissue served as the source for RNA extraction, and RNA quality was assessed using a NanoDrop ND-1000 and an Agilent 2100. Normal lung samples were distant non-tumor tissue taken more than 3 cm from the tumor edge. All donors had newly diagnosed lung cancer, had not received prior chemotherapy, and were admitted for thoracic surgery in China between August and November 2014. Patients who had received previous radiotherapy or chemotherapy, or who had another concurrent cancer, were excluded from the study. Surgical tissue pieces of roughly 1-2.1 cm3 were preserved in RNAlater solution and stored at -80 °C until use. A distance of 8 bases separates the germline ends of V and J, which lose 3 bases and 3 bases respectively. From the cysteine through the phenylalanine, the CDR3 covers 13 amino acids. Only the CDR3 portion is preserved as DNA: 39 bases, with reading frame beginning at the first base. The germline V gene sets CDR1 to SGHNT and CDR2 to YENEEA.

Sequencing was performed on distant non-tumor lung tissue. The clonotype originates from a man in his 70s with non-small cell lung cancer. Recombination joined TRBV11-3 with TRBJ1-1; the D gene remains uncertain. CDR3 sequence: CASSFGLDTEAFF. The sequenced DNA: TGTGCCAGCAGCTTTGGGTTAGACACTGAAGCTTTCTTT.